These 25 T cell receptor beta chains came from one sample sequenced in a study of blood T cell repertoires in COVID-19. Assay: immunoSEQ multiplex PCR; the TCRdb copy retains only in-frame clones and omits some. The sample yields 120,000 to 150,000 clones, 70% to 90% seen once. Sequencing was done on a sample of peripheral blood. The receptor source for this set is a human donor with acute or convalescent COVID-19. The donor label of this sample is uncertain.

The chain couples TRBV6-1 to TRBJ1-2; 7 nucleotides align to TRBD1. The CDR3 covers 16 residues. Germline V lookup: CDR1 MNHNS, CDR2 SASEGT. The V gene end was trimmed by 2 bases and the J gene end by 1 base; junction bases not matched to a gene: 7. In DNA form, the CDR3 reads TGTGCCAGCAGTGAATTACAGGGGTTTGGTAACTATGGCTACACCTTC. Protein product: CASSELQGFGNYGYTF.

The V and J genes are TRBV13 and TRBJ2-1; D is ambiguous. The CDR3 is made up of 12 amino acids. V was pared by 5 bases and J by 10 bases, with 12 bases between. Germline V gene sequence: CDR1 PRHDT, CDR2 FYEKMQ (reference sequence). This CDR3 reads CASSPHTLEQFF. The DNA of the CDR3 is TGTGCCAGCAGCCCGCATACTCTCGAGCAGTTCTTC.

The rearrangement links TRBV5-8 to TRBJ2-2; D uncertain. The V end was cut by 0 bases, the J end by 5 bases, with 11 bases between. The CDR3 has 15 amino acids. The V gene's germline CDR1 is SGHTS and CDR2 YDEGEE. For the CDR3, the DNA is TGTGCCAGCAGCTTGGACTACCGGCGAACCGGGGAGCTGTTTTTT. Protein product: CASSLDYRRTGELFF.

The chain employs TRBV10-3 and TRBJ2-7; a weak D match, TRBD1 (6 bases). Trimming left V 6 bases short and J 1 base short, with 10 bases between. Germline V CDR1 and CDR2: ENHRY, SYGVKD. CDR3 length: 13 amino acids. The CDR3 here is CAISGQQSYEQYF. The CDR3 bases are TGTGCCATCAGCGGACAGCAATCCTACGAGCAGTACTTC.

This chain uses TRBV9 with TRBJ1-2, with D possibly TRBD1 on 5 matching bases. V was clipped by 4 bases and J by 3 bases, with 16 bases between them. CDR3 length: 15 residues. Germline CDR1 is SGDLS and CDR2 is YYNGEE. CDR3 sequence: CASSPSEGLHYGYTF. CDR3 DNA sequence: TGTGCCAGCAGCCCTAGCGAGGGACTTCACTATGGCTACACCTTC.

The CDR3 DNA reads TGTGCCAGCAGTCATCCGACAGAGAACACTGAAGCTTTCTTT. Translation: CASSHPTENTEAFF. V is TRBV6-5 and J is TRBJ1-1; TRBD1 is a possible D gene (5 bases). Germline CDR1 is MNHEY and CDR2 is SVGAGI. The germline V and J ends were trimmed by 5 bases and 1 base, with 11 bases remaining between them. The CDR3 contains 14 residues.

CDR3 sequence: CASSPPTGGGNYGYTF. Written as DNA, the CDR3 is TGTGCCAGCTCACCTCCGACAGGGGGGGGGAACTATGGCTACACCTTC. The chain couples TRBV18 to TRBJ1-2, with TRBD1 identical over 9 bases. Germline lookup yields CDR1 KGHSH and CDR2 LQKENI. This CDR3 spans 16 amino acids. The trim removed 3 bases at V and 2 bases at J, leaving 7 bases unmatched.

The chain uses TRBV6-5 and TRBJ2-1; 8 bases fit TRBD2. Trimming cost V 0 bases and J 6 bases; bases outside gene matches: 7. The CDR3 length is 16 residues. The germline V gene encodes CDR1 MNHEY and CDR2 SVGAGI. The CDR3: CASSYSTGLAFNEQFF. The CDR3 nucleotides are TGTGCCAGCAGTTACTCGACAGGACTAGCCTTCAATGAGCAGTTCTTC.

This sequence joins TRBV9 and TRBJ2-1; TRBD2 aligns across 9 bases. The CDR3 is 18 amino acids. Per germline, CDR1 SGDLS and CDR2 YYNGEE. The trim removed 2 bases at V and 4 bases at J, leaving 13 bases unmatched. In nucleotides, the CDR3 is TGTGCCAGCAGCGTTTTGTCCGGCGGGCTAGCGGGATACAATGAGCAGTTCTTC. Amino acids: CASSVLSGGLAGYNEQFF.

The chain recombines TRBV28 with TRBJ1-1; D is unresolved. The CDR3 consists of 17 residues. V lost 5 bases to trimming and J lost 1 base, with 20 bases between them. From germline, CDR1 is MDHEN and CDR2 SYDVKM. For the CDR3, the DNA is TGTGCCAGCAGTACAACGGTCCGGGGAGATAGGAACACTGAAGCTTTCTTT. Its protein is CASSTTVRGDRNTEAFF.

V usage is TRBV9 and J usage is TRBJ1-6, with D perhaps matching TRBD1 (6 bases). Deletions cut 0 bases from V and 9 bases from J, with 10 bases between. There are 14 residues in the CDR3. The germline gives CDR1 SGDLS, CDR2 YYNGEE. CDR3 nucleotide sequence: TGTGCCAGCAGCGTAGACGCAGGGGTTTCACCCCTCCACTTT. It is translated as CASSVDAGVSPLHF.

The chain joins TRBV14 to TRBJ1-1; 9 nucleotides agree with TRBD1. Germline CDR1 and CDR2: SGHDN and FVKESK. V dropped 6 bases and J dropped 3; count of bases not matched to a gene: 17. The CDR3 extends over 18 amino acids. The CDR3 coding sequence is TGTGCCAGCAGTCGTCAGTCCCGGGACAGGGTCCTGGACACTGAAGCTTTCTTT. This gives the protein CASSRQSRDRVLDTEAFF.

The table lists this clone with a count of one. The genes are TRBV5-4 and TRBJ2-3; a weak D match, TRBD2 (6 bases). Germline V gene sequence: CDR1 SGHNT, CDR2 YYREEE (reference sequence). This CDR3 has 14 amino acids. With 1 base removed from V and 4 bases from J, the gap between germline ends came to 10 bases. The CDR3 sequence: CASSLTSFADTQYF. The CDR3 region has the DNA TGTGCCAGCAGCTTGACTAGCTTTGCAGATACGCAGTATTTT.

V is TRBV7-9 and J is TRBJ1-2, with D possibly TRBD1 on 6 matching bases. V was pared by 5 bases and J by 2 bases, with 21 bases between. CDR1 and CDR2 from the germline V gene are SEHNR and FQNEAQ (reference sequence). CDR3 length equals 17 residues. The chain's CDR3 is CASSQQGSLVWNYGYTF. DNA for the CDR3: TGTGCCAGCAGCCAACAGGGCTCCCTAGTTTGGAACTATGGCTACACCTTC.

DNA for the CDR3: TGTGCCAGCGGGCCATCGTTGCCGGATGTTAACAATGAGCAGTTCTTC. It specifies CASGPSLPDVNNEQFF. The chain employs TRBV7-9 and TRBJ2-1; D is uncertain. CDR1 and CDR2 (germline): SEHNR, FQNEAQ (reference sequence). The CDR3 consists of 16 residues. Trimming cost V 8 bases and J 5 bases, with 22 bases left between them.

The chain recombines TRBV9 with TRBJ2-2; possibly TRBD1 for D (8 bases). Between the trimmed V and J ends, which lost 4 bases and 4 bases, there was a span of 14 bases. Germline V gives CDR1 SGDLS, CDR2 YYNGEE. The CDR3 loop spans 15 amino acids. The CDR3 reads CASSLQGGSTGELFF. The CDR3 nucleotides are TGTGCCAGCAGCTTACAGGGGGGGAGCACCGGGGAGCTGTTTTTT.

This clone was seen only once. The genes are TRBV13 and TRBJ2-3; 7 bases are a match to TRBD2. The CDR3 totals 15 residues. Germline trimming cut 5 bases from V and 4 bases from J; bases unmatched to any gene: 9. Germline V gene sequence: CDR1 PRHDT, CDR2 FYEKMQ (reference sequence). The CDR3 nucleotides read TGTGCCAGCAGCCGGTTAGTTAGCGGGTCAGATACGCAGTATTTT. Translated, it gives CASSRLVSGSDTQYF.

The gene calls are TRBV19 and TRBJ2-7; TRBD1 aligns across 7 bases. The CDR3 has 13 residues. Trimming removed 1 base from V and 7 bases from J; junction bases left unmatched: 4. Per germline, CDR1 LNHDA and CDR2 SQIVND (reference sequence). The CDR3 sequence is CASSIGQGREQYV. DNA for the CDR3: TGTGCCAGTAGTATAGGACAGGGACGGGAGCAGTACGTC.

The V and J genes are TRBV6-5 and TRBJ2-7; 7 positions agree with TRBD1. After removal of 5 bases from V and 2 bases from J, the junction contained 6 bases not matched to a gene. CDR1 is MNHEY, CDR2 SVGAGI, per germline. The CDR3 sequence is 14 residues long. For the CDR3, the DNA is TGTGCCAGCAGTCCCCGACAGGGAACCTACGAGCAGTACTTC. The encoded protein is CASSPRQGTYEQYF.

The CDR3 loop reads CASWRTDQETQYF. The CDR3, as DNA: TGTGCCAGCTGGCGGACAGACCAAGAGACCCAGTACTTC. The rearrangement uses TRBV18 and TRBJ2-5; D perhaps matches TRBD1 (6 bases). Germline-derived CDR1 and CDR2 are KGHSH and LQKENI. CDR3 length: 13 amino acids. V was pared by 7 bases and J by 0 bases, with 9 bases between.

This CDR3 is CASSPYTSTNANYGYTF. The CDR3 DNA sequence: TGTGCCAGCTCACCATACACGTCCACTAATGCTAACTATGGCTACACCTTC. J is TRBJ1-2 and V is TRBV18; D is uncertain. CDR1 and CDR2 from the germline V gene are KGHSH and LQKENI. This CDR3 is built from 17 residues. V gave up 2 bases and J gave up 0 bases, with 16 bases separating them.

This chain connects TRBV30 to TRBJ1-1; the D gene is possibly TRBD1 (5 bases). The CDR3 runs to 13 residues. CDR1 is GTSNPN and CDR2 is SVGIG in the germline V gene (reference sequence). The V and J ends lost 3 bases and 1 base respectively, with 9 bases between them. The CDR3 protein is CAWRWQGNTEAFF. DNA for the CDR3: TGTGCCTGGAGATGGCAGGGGAACACTGAAGCTTTCTTT.

V and J are TRBV5-4 and TRBJ2-1; the match to TRBD2 covers 9 bases. Germline V gene sequence: CDR1 SGHNT, CDR2 YYREEE (reference sequence). The CDR3 is made up of 15 amino acids. The V and J ends lost 2 bases and 10 bases, in that order; junction bases with no gene match: 10. The CDR3, as DNA: TGTGCCAGCAGCTTCCTCGCTAGCGGGATCACCGAGCAGTTCTTC. Translated, it gives CASSFLASGITEQFF.

This rearrangement joins TRBV6-6 to TRBJ1-5; no clear D. Germline V CDR1 and CDR2: MNHNY, SVGAGI (reference sequence). This CDR3 has 13 residues. The germline V and J ends were trimmed by 4 bases and 2 bases, with 6 bases remaining between them. The CDR3 region has the DNA TGTGCCAGCAGTTGGGAGGGCAATCAGCCCCAGCATTTT. It is translated as CASSWEGNQPQHF.

This rearrangement joins TRBV6-5 to TRBJ1-4; weak D call: TRBD1 (5 bases). Per germline, CDR1 MNHEY and CDR2 SVGAGI. The CDR3 runs 15 residues. V lost 0 bases, J lost 8 bases, and 13 bases lay in between. This chain's CDR3 is CASSYSGQNSEKLFF. CDR3 DNA: TGTGCCAGCAGTTACTCGGGGCAGAACTCAGAAAAACTGTTTTTT.